A single sample gave rise to the 7 T cell receptor beta chains below, sequenced in a study of T cell changes during pregnancy in multiple sclerosis (dated by TCRdb to the late 2010s). Library creation used the immunoSEQ multiplex PCR assay. TCRdb obtained this table from immuneACCESS and retained in-frame rearrangements with V and J assigned. These tables miss some clones; where compared with another copy, unresolved V genes account for less than half of the shortfall, and the remainder is unexplained. Across this sample there are tens of thousands of clones, with approximately 90% seen only once. 0.47% of the sample belongs to the ten largest clones. The sequencing used CD4+ T cells from peripheral blood mononuclear cells, collected after pregnancy. Receptor source: a female donor with multiple sclerosis, enrolled in a pregnancy study.

V is TRBV7-3 and J is TRBJ2-2; 10 nucleotides match TRBD2. The CDR3 has 15 residues. Trimming at V came to 5 bases and at J to 7 bases, leaving 7 bases not matched to a gene. Germline CDR1 reads SGHTA; CDR2 reads FQGTGA. CDR3 residues: CASSPTQRGGGELFF. CDR3 sequence (DNA): TGTGCCAGCAGCCCAACCCAGCGGGGGGGCGGGGAGCTGTTTTTT.

The V call is TRBV6-1, the J call TRBJ2-3; 7 nucleotides align to TRBD2. The ends lost 6 bases at V and 1 base at J; junction bases unmatched: 1. CDR3 size: 13 residues. Germline V gene lookup returns CDR1 MNHNS and CDR2 SASEGT. The CDR3 DNA follows: TGTGCCAGCAGGCTAGCGGGCACAGATACGCAGTATTTT. This codes for CASRLAGTDTQYF.

This chain joins TRBV19 and TRBJ2-4; D perhaps matches TRBD2 (5 bases). Per germline, CDR1 LNHDA and CDR2 SQIVND (reference sequence). The CDR3 has 14 amino acids. V was cut by 4 bases and J by 7 bases, with 14 bases left in between. The CDR3 is CASSKGELRNIQYF. Here the CDR3 DNA reads TGTGCCAGTAGTAAGGGAGAACTTAGGAACATTCAGTACTTC.

The J gene is TRBJ2-7, the V gene TRBV2, with 10 bases matching TRBD2. With 8 bases clipped from V and 0 bases from J, the junction kept 10 bases outside the gene matches. This CDR3 has 16 residues. Germline CDR1 reads SNHLY; CDR2 reads FYNNEI. CDR3: CASELAGVRGSYEQYF. CDR3 in DNA: TGTGCCAGCGAGCTAGCGGGAGTCCGAGGCTCCTACGAGCAGTACTTC. Supplemented by reference TRBV2 and TRBJ2-7, the full variable domain reads EPEVTQTPSHQVTQMGQEVILRCVPISNHLYFYWYRQILGQKVEFLVSFYNNEISEKSEIFDDQFSVERPDGSNFTLKIRSTKLEDSAMYFCASELAGVRGSYEQYFGPGTRLTVT.

The V gene is TRBV27, the J gene TRBJ2-3; maybe TRBD2 (5 bases). Trimming shortened V by 4 bases and J by 4 bases, and 12 bases separated the two germline ends. Germline V gene sequence: CDR1 MNHEY, CDR2 SMNVEV (reference sequence). CDR3 length equals 14 residues. The CDR3 region has the DNA TGTGCCAGCAGTTGGCTAGCAAGTGCAGATACGCAGTATTTT. This encodes CASSWLASADTQYF.

The genes are TRBV5-3 and TRBJ2-7; D is possibly TRBD1 (5 bases). TRBV5-3 is placed among ORFs of uncertain function. The CDR3 runs to 12 residues. The V end was cut by 0 bases, the J end by 4 bases, with 5 bases between. In DNA form, the CDR3 reads TGTGCCAGAAGCTTGGACAGGTACGAGCAGTACTTC. Its translation: CARSLDRYEQYF.

V gene TRBV27 combines with J gene TRBJ2-5; 12 positions agree with TRBD1. In germline, CDR1 is MNHEY, CDR2 SMNVEV (reference sequence). Losses at the gene ends were 6 bases for V and 2 bases for J; bases not matched to a gene: 4. The CDR3 runs to 15 residues. As DNA, the CDR3 is TGTGCCAGCAGGATGGGACAGGGGGCACAAGAGACCCAGTACTTC. Translation gives CASRMGQGAQETQYF.